The 12 T cell receptor beta chains listed next were all sequenced from one sample in a study of CD4+ T cells in melanoma. TCRdb keeps only in-frame clones here, not all; method: immunoSEQ multiplex PCR. The data contain about 11,000 clones, approximately 61% of them singletons. The sequenced sample was cells from a culture (not recorded whether cultured in vitro). These receptors were collected from a human donor with melanoma.

This clone has only a few counts. The V and J genes are TRBV18 and TRBJ2-5, with D possibly being TRBD1 or TRBD2 (5 bases each). CDR1 is KGHSH and CDR2 is LQKENI in the germline V gene. There are 15 residues in the CDR3. V was cut by 2 bases and J by 2 bases, with 12 bases left in between. CDR3 region: CASSPGGKGQETQYF. CDR3 in DNA: TGTGCCAGCTCACCAGGGGGAAAGGGGCAAGAGACCCAGTACTTC.

The chain links TRBV5-6 to TRBJ1-1, with 7 bases fitting TRBD1. The CDR3 sequence is 15 residues long. The J segment lost 3 bases and the V segment lost 4 bases, leaving 9 bases of the junction unmatched. The germline gives CDR1 SGHDT, CDR2 YYEEEE. The CDR3 is CASSRIDRDDTEAFF. The CDR3 DNA reads as TGTGCCAGCAGCCGAATTGACAGGGATGACACTGAAGCTTTCTTT.

The chain's CDR3 is CASSDRGRRGYTF. The CDR3, as DNA: TGTGCCAGCAGCGACAGGGGGCGACGTGGCTACACCTTC. The chain uses TRBV2 and TRBJ1-2; TRBD1 matches at 10 bases. Germline V gives CDR1 SNHLY, CDR2 FYNNEI. The CDR3 contains 13 residues. The junction had 5 bases not matched to a gene; V was cut back by 6 bases and J by 7 bases.

The chain recombines TRBV5-5 with TRBJ2-5; TRBD2 matches at 7 bases. This CDR3 is 13 amino acids long. The V segment lost 7 bases and the J segment 3 bases; nucleotides outside the gene matches: 6. Germline-derived CDR1 and CDR2 are SGHKS and YYEKEE (reference sequence). The CDR3 nucleotides are TGTGCCAGCGCGCTGGCGGGGGAAGAGACCCAGTACTTC. Translating gives CASALAGEETQYF.

The rearrangement links TRBV7-9 to TRBJ2-7; D possibly matches TRBD1 or TRBD2 (6 bases each). The V gene lost 6 bases and the J gene lost 2 bases, with 14 bases spanning the gap. The CDR3 is 14 amino acids. CDR1 SEHNR and CDR2 FQNEAQ come from the germline V gene (reference sequence). The CDR3 loop is CASRDSEGAYEQYF. The CDR3 DNA reads TGTGCCAGCAGAGACTCGGAGGGGGCCTACGAGCAGTACTTC.

The V call is TRBV2, the J call TRBJ2-7; D perhaps matches TRBD1 (6 bases). V shed 7 bases and J shed 1 base, with 14 bases lying between them. This CDR3 comprises 14 residues. Looked up from germline, CDR1 is SNHLY and CDR2 is FYNNEI. CDR3 nucleotide sequence: TGTGCCAGCAAAACACAGGGCAAGTCCTACGAGCAGTACTTC. Translating gives CASKTQGKSYEQYF.

J is TRBJ2-7 and V is TRBV5-1, with 9 nucleotides matching TRBD1. Germline trimming cut 3 bases from V and 1 base from J; bases unmatched to any gene: 5. This CDR3 contains 15 residues. Germline V gene data show CDR1 as SGHRS and CDR2 as YFSETQ. The chain's CDR3 is CASSYTGTGSYEQYF. The DNA for the CDR3 is TGCGCCAGCAGCTATACCGGGACAGGGTCCTACGAGCAGTACTTC.

V usage is TRBV11-2 and J usage is TRBJ2-2; D remains unclear. The germline gives CDR1 SGHAT, CDR2 FQNNGV. The CDR3 length is 16 residues. V was trimmed by 1 base and J by 5 bases, leaving 14 bases between them. The CDR3 DNA follows: TGTGCCAGCAGCTTAGCCCGACACCCATGGACCGGGGAGCTGTTTTTT. Protein sequence: CASSLARHPWTGELFF.

The table lists this clone with a count of one. The chain combines TRBV5-1 with TRBJ1-2; 11 nucleotides match TRBD1. Germline assignment: CDR1 SGHRS and CDR2 YFSETQ. J was trimmed by 4 bases and V by 5 bases; bases with no gene match: 10. This CDR3 comprises 16 residues. CDR3 region: CASSRGQGALSYGYTF. CDR3 DNA: TGCGCCAGCAGTCGCGGACAGGGGGCGTTGAGCTATGGCTACACCTTC.

The chain combines TRBV5-4 with TRBJ2-3; 12 bases fit TRBD2. V lost 4 bases to trimming and J lost 6 bases; unmatched junction nucleotides: 9. There are 16 residues in the CDR3. In germline, CDR1 is SGHNT, CDR2 YYREEE (reference sequence). The CDR3 reads CASSATSGGSPDTQYF. CDR3 coding DNA: TGTGCCAGCAGCGCCACTAGCGGGGGGTCCCCCGATACGCAGTATTTT.

V gene TRBV11-2 combines with J gene TRBJ1-1; possibly TRBD1 for D (5 bases). This CDR3 has 16 residues. From germline, CDR1 is SGHAT and CDR2 FQNNGV. With 0 bases removed from V and 1 base from J, the gap between germline ends came to 12 bases. The CDR3 loop reads CASSLEFGAKNTEAFF. In nucleotides, the CDR3 is TGTGCCAGCAGCTTAGAATTTGGGGCCAAGAACACTGAAGCTTTCTTT.

The chain has TRBV5-1 and TRBJ1-1; 11 nucleotides align to TRBD1. Germline-derived CDR1 and CDR2 are SGHRS and YFSETQ. With 4 bases clipped from V and 6 bases from J, the junction kept 5 bases outside the gene matches. CDR3 length equals 14 residues. CDR3 sequence: CASSRGQGASEAFF. The CDR3 DNA reads TGCGCCAGCAGCAGAGGACAGGGGGCATCTGAAGCTTTCTTT.